The T cell receptor beta chain under discussion was sequenced for a study of T cell responses to AZD1222 COVID-19 vaccine. Study findings and constraints: Nearly half of unique spike-specific TCRs reportedly avoided B.1.351 and B.1.1.7 mutated regions.

This CDR3 is built from 15 residues. CDR1 SEHNR and CDR2 FQNEAQ come from the germline V gene (reference sequence). Deletions cut 2 bases from V and 7 bases from J, with 12 bases between. Worth noting for this clone: What it binds is unknown.

Generated by immunoSEQ multiplex PCR, the TCRdb table keeps only in-frame clones and is missing some. Of about 89,000 clones in the sample, about 93% were seen once. The TCR sequence derives from an adult in good health. Sequencing used peripheral blood, obtained on day 0 of MenACWY control vaccination. This rearrangement joins TRBV7-9 to TRBJ1-6; tentatively, D is TRBD1 (5 bases). The CDR3 nucleotides are TGTGCCAGCAGCTTAACCGGGGCCGCCAATTCACCCCTCCACTTT. Its protein is CASSLTGAANSPLHF. The whole variable domain, filled in from reference TRBV7-9 and TRBJ1-6, reads DTGVSQNPRHKITKRGQNVTFRCDPISEHNRLYWYRQTLGQGPEFLTYFQNEAQLEKSRLLSDRFSAERPKGSFSTLEIQRTEQGDSAMYLCASSLTGAANSPLHFGNGTRLTVT.